This TCR beta chain appears in the sequencing data of a study of blood T cell repertoires in COVID-19. TCRdb's table, derived via immunoSEQ multiplex PCR, lists solely in-frame clones and lacks some. This table holds approximately 180,000 clones, roughly nine tenths found once. The age range of participants was about 18 to 90 years, with residence in about 25 US areas. The V and J ends lost 2 bases and 0 bases respectively, with 17 bases between them. The CDR3 contains 19 residues. Germline-derived CDR1 and CDR2 are LNHDA and SQIVND (reference sequence). This chain uses TRBV19 with TRBJ2-6; D uncertain. The sample was PBMCs or T cells enriched from blood (not recorded which). The source is a woman between 40 and 50 years old with acute COVID-19. The CDR3 reads CASSILRGQFRSGANVLTF. Here the CDR3 DNA reads TGTGCCAGTAGTATACTGAGAGGCCAGTTTCGCTCTGGGGCCAACGTCCTGACTTTC.